Below, one T cell receptor (beta chain) is given with its context. The data are from a study of blood T cell repertoires in COVID-19. At the level of the study: The origin of the acute and convalescent COVID-19 samples was the United States, Italy and Spain. T cells, B-cell-depleted T cells, or PBMCs supplied cDNA or gDNA.

CDR1 and CDR2 (germline): LNHDA, SQIVND (reference sequence). V gave up 4 bases and J gave up 10 bases, with 14 bases separating them. The CDR3 is 13 amino acids. Original methodology: Amplification from reference gene primers served as the basis for estimated nucleated cell counts. Repertoires were generated with immunoSEQ multiplex PCR, while TCRdb's copy carries only in-frame clones and drops some. V, J and clone size derive from that table, while D and trimming were established from the DNA sequence. Of approximately 250,000 clones detected, 70% to 85% appear once; the ten largest clones hold about 1.5%.

Sequenced: peripheral blood. This receptor was taken from a woman aged 40 to 50 who had recovered from COVID-19. The chain is built from TRBV19 and TRBJ2-1; D perhaps matches TRBD1 (6 bases). The chain's CDR3 is CASSTRSGTEQFF. CDR3 DNA sequence: TGTGCCAGTAGTACCCGCTCCGGGACAGAGCAGTTCTTC.